The rows below give T cell receptor beta chains drawn from one sample of a study of blood T cell repertoires in COVID-19. Produced via immunoSEQ multiplex PCR; TCRdb's table is partial and in-frame only. The sample comprises approximately 100,000 clones, about 83% of which are singletons, and around 13% rests with the top ten. The specimen was peripheral blood. These receptors originate from a woman in her sixties or seventies with acute or convalescent COVID-19. Each CDR3 is given with its conserved first and last residue. The D gene is left open where the match is weak. A row's size may be missing; if present it is once, few, many or a size class.

J | D | V | size | CDR3 | DNA
TRBJ1-4 | . | TRBV12-3/TRBV12-4 | . | CASSLSQGELFF | TGTGCCAGCAGTTTGTCGCAAGGGGAACTGTTTTTT
TRBJ2-5 | . | TRBV2 | . | CASTRGGGAIQETQYF | TGTGCCAGCACCAGAGGAGGGGGGGCCATTCAAGAGACCCAGTACTTC
TRBJ1-2 | TRBD1 | TRBV5-6 | . | CASSPGRGLGYTF | TGTGCCAGCAGCCCCGGCAGGGGGCTGGGCTACACCTTC
TRBJ2-5 | . | TRBV7-2 | . | CASRPDGVRETQYF | TGTGCCAGCCGCCCGGACGGGGTCCGGGAGACCCAGTACTTC
TRBJ1-1 | . | TRBV28 | once | CASSLQGRTEAFF | TGTGCCAGCAGTTTACAGGGGCGCACTGAAGCTTTCTTT
TRBJ2-2 | TRBD1 | TRBV5-4 | . | CASSQGQGVYTGELFF | TGTGCCAGCAGCCAGGGACAGGGTGTTTACACCGGGGAGCTGTTTTTT
TRBJ2-1 | TRBD2 | TRBV5-1 | . | CASSFGRSLAGGYNEQFF | TGCGCCAGCAGCTTTGGCCGCTCACTAGCGGGGGGTTACAATGAGCAGTTCTTC
TRBJ1-5 | . | TRBV3-1/TRBV3-2 | . | CASSQGMSLGTSRNQPQHF | TGTGCCAGCAGCCAAGGAATGAGTCTCGGGACATCCCGCAATCAGCCCCAGCATTTT
TRBJ2-5 | TRBD1 | TRBV19 | . | CASGGTGQETQYF | TGTGCCAGTGGGGGGACAGGCCAAGAGACCCAGTACTTC
TRBJ1-6 | . | TRBV7-2 | . | CASSLIPSDSPLHF | TGTGCCAGCAGCCTGATCCCGTCGGATTCACCCCTCCACTTT
TRBJ1-2 | TRBD1 | TRBV19 | . | CASSRTGESSGYTF | TGTGCCAGTAGCCGAACAGGGGAGTCTAGTGGCTACACCTTC
TRBJ2-2 | TRBD1 | TRBV27 | . | CAIRTGGRTGELFF | TGTGCCATCCGCACAGGGGGAAGGACCGGGGAGCTGTTTTTT
TRBJ2-1 | TRBD2 | TRBV27 | . | CASSFSGLSSYNEQFF | TGTGCCAGCAGTTTTAGCGGGCTGAGCTCCTACAATGAGCAGTTCTTC
TRBJ1-1 | . | TRBV2 | . | CASPRAGAQTEAFF | TGTGCCAGCCCACGAGCGGGGGCGCAGACTGAAGCTTTCTTT
TRBJ1-1 | . | TRBV5-4 | . | CASHAGAPGNTEAFF | TGTGCCAGCCATGCGGGGGCCCCGGGGAACACTGAAGCTTTCTTT
TRBJ1-4 | TRBD1 | TRBV5-1 | . | CASSWGQGDANEKLFF | TGCGCCAGCAGCTGGGGACAGGGGGATGCTAATGAAAAACTGTTTTTT
TRBJ1-2 | . | TRBV27 | . | CASSLVQGSYGYTF | TGTGCCAGCAGTTTAGTACAGGGTTCCTATGGCTACACCTTC
TRBJ2-2 | . | TRBV18 | few | CASSPTGLTNTGELFF | TGTGCCAGCTCACCAACAGGGCTAACGAACACCGGGGAGCTGTTTTTT
TRBJ2-5 | TRBD2 | TRBV5-6 | . | CASSSGVSGVVKETQYF | TGTGCCAGCAGCTCCGGGGTTAGCGGGGTAGTAAAAGAGACCCAGTACTTC
TRBJ2-1 | TRBD2 | TRBV5-1 | once | CASSPGGGGTSGRGGNEQFF | TGCGCCAGCAGCCCGGGGGGCGGCGGGACTAGCGGGAGGGGAGGCAATGAGCAGTTCTTC
TRBJ1-5 | . | TRBV5-8 | . | CASTPGDHQPQHF | TGTGCCAGCACCCCAGGGGATCATCAGCCCCAGCATTTT
TRBJ1-1 | . | TRBV28 | . | CATRVSVATEAFF | TGTGCGACCAGGGTCAGTGTGGCGACTGAAGCTTTCTTT
TRBJ2-1 | TRBD1 | TRBV25-1 | . | CASTGGEQFF | TGTGCCAGCACAGGGGGTGAGCAGTTCTTC
TRBJ2-1 | TRBD1 | TRBV2 | . | CADARQGSYNEQFF | TGTGCCGACGCCCGACAGGGCTCCTACAATGAGCAGTTCTTC
TRBJ2-3 | TRBD2 | TRBV3-1/TRBV3-2 | . | CASSQDWGTSTTDTQYF | TGTGCCAGCAGCCAAGATTGGGGGACTAGCACCACAGATACGCAGTATTTT